Listed below are T cell receptor beta chains from one sample, sequenced in a study of cytomegalovirus exposure and HLA in healthy donors. Using immunoSEQ multiplex PCR, the repertoire was profiled, and TCRdb retains in-frame clones only, with some absent. The sample carries 65,000 to 75,000 clones, about 74% recorded once. Specimen: PBMCs. The receptors derive from a woman aged 55-70 years in good health and CMV-seropositive. CDR3s include the opening cysteine and the closing phenylalanine or tryptophan. Each record gives: V gene, clone size, D gene, J gene, CDR3 DNA, CDR3 protein. D genes are given only for firm matches. The size entry is marked missing in some rows and otherwise reads once, few, many or a size class.

V: TRBV19
size: -
D: -
J: TRBJ2-2
DNA: TGTGCCAGTAGTATACAGAACACCGGGGAGCTGTTTTTT
CDR3: CASSIQNTGELFF

V: TRBV6-5
size: -
D: -
J: TRBJ1-2
DNA: TGTGCCAGCAGTTCGGGAGGGTTTTATGGCTACACCTTC
CDR3: CASSSGGFYGYTF

V: TRBV2
size: -
D: TRBD1
J: TRBJ1-2
DNA: TGTGCCAGCAGCCTCACAGGGGGCCGGGGCTACACCTTC
CDR3: CASSLTGGRGYTF

V: TRBV9
size: -
D: TRBD2
J: TRBJ2-7
DNA: TGTGCCAGCAGCGCCCACCGGGCGGGAGAACTCGAGCAGTACTTC
CDR3: CASSAHRAGELEQYF

V: TRBV11-2
size: -
D: TRBD1
J: TRBJ2-7
DNA: TGTGCCAGCAGCCGAGGGACAGGGGGTACCTACGAGCAGTACTTC
CDR3: CASSRGTGGTYEQYF

V: TRBV19
size: -
D: -
J: TRBJ1-2
DNA: TGTGCCAGTATGCAGGGCCGCGCGCCTAACTATGGCTACACCTTC
CDR3: CASMQGRAPNYGYTF

V: TRBV4-1
size: -
D: -
J: TRBJ1-2
DNA: TGCGCCAGCAGCCGGTCACCCAGGGATGGCTACACCTTC
CDR3: CASSRSPRDGYTF

V: TRBV30
size: -
D: TRBD2
J: TRBJ2-5
DNA: TGTGCCTGGAGTAGGGGACTAGCGGGGGCACAAGAGACCCAGTACTTC
CDR3: CAWSRGLAGAQETQYF

V: TRBV29-1
size: -
D: -
J: TRBJ2-1
DNA: TGCAGCGTCGGGACAGCGGGCGATGAGCAGTTCTTC
CDR3: CSVGTAGDEQFF

V: TRBV6-1
size: few
D: TRBD1
J: TRBJ2-7
DNA: TGTGCCAGCAGGGAGACAGGGACAGACGAGCAGTACTTC
CDR3: CASRETGTDEQYF

V: TRBV6-7
size: -
D: TRBD2
J: TRBJ2-5
DNA: TGTGCCAGCAGTCACCCCGGGACTAGCGGGGGGGCAAGGGGGCAAGAGACCCAGTACTTC
CDR3: CASSHPGTSGGARGQETQYF

V: TRBV6-1
size: few
D: TRBD1
J: TRBJ1-4
DNA: TGTGCCAGCAGTGCCCGCAGGGGGACTAATGAAAAACTGTTTTTT
CDR3: CASSARRGTNEKLFF

V: TRBV2
size: -
D: -
J: TRBJ2-1
DNA: TGTGCCAGCAGAAGAGAGGTGACTAGGAAGTACAATGAGCAGTTCTTC
CDR3: CASRREVTRKYNEQFF